The 11 T cell receptor beta chains reported below all come from one sample, sequenced in a study of CXCR3-negative and CXCR3-positive naive CD8 T cells. General study points: CXCR3-positive naive cells had TRB CDR3s that were more hydrophobic than CXCR3-negative naive cells had.

No antigen has been identified for these receptors. All TRB cDNA libraries came from 5' RACE performed with UMI labels. TCRdb reprocessed the 5' RACE reads and reports one entry per CDR3 protein, with no DNA. The specimen's table records approximately 90,000 distinct CDR3 sequences. Sequencing was done on a sample of naive CXCR3+ CD8+ T cells from blood. Subset defined: CD45RO-CCR7+CD27+CD95- naive CD8+ T cells expressing CXCR3 (TNR3+). The receptors were sampled from a human donor in good health. Some clones in this sample may be carry-over from other donors' samples.

CDR3 sequence reads: CASSLYEISEADTQYF. V gene TRBV28 combines with J gene TRBJ2-3. The CDR3 length is 16 residues. Germline loops: CDR1 MDHEN, CDR2 SYDVKM.

The V call is TRBV4-1, the J call TRBJ2-3; lacking DNA, the TRBD1 call made by TCRdb goes unchecked. CDR1 and CDR2 (germline): MGHRA, YSYEKL. The CDR3 length is 15 residues. The CDR3: CASSRRTGGTDTQYF.

This chain links TRBV29-1 with TRBJ1-2; TCRdb proposes TRBD1, but this gene call is untestable without DNA. The germline V gene encodes CDR1 SQVTM and CDR2 ANQGSEA. This CDR3 has 14 residues. The chain's CDR3 is CSAGDKITPYGYTF.

The gene calls are TRBV6-5 and TRBJ2-7; TCRdb designates TRBD1, a call that cannot be tested without DNA. CDR3 size: 13 residues. Germline V lookup: CDR1 MNHEY, CDR2 SVGAGI. The CDR3 spells CASTLDRGYEQYF.

This chain connects TRBV6-2 or TRBV6-3 to TRBJ2-7; TCRdb's D gene call, TRBD1, goes unchecked for lack of DNA. Germline-derived CDR1 and CDR2 are MNHEY and SVGEGT. The CDR3 sequence is 13 residues long. The CDR3 reads CASSSGEAYEQYF.

The chain carries TRBV12-3 or TRBV12-4 and TRBJ2-1. CDR3 size: 14 residues. The CDR3 reads CASSQSEAYSEQFF.

The chain is built from TRBV4-3 and TRBJ2-1; without DNA, the TCRdb call of TRBD1 cannot be checked. The V gene's germline CDR1 is LGHNA and CDR2 YSLEER. The CDR3 spans 14 residues. CDR3 residues: CASSQDLGAPRQFF.

The chain uses TRBV7-3 and TRBJ2-5; TCRdb designates TRBD1, a call that cannot be tested without DNA. CDR1 SGHTA and CDR2 FQGTGA come from the germline V gene. This CDR3 comprises 13 residues. The CDR3 loop reads CASSLGGVETQYF.

CDR3: CASSFTITYETQYF. This chain connects TRBV28 to TRBJ2-5. The CDR3 contains 14 residues. Germline CDR1 reads MDHEN; CDR2 reads SYDVKM.

The CDR3 protein is CSAREREVEQFF. The V and J genes are TRBV20-1 and TRBJ2-1; TCRdb returns TRBD2, unconfirmable since there is no DNA. CDR1 and CDR2 from the germline V gene are DFQATT and SNEGSKA (reference sequence). The CDR3 extends over 12 amino acids.

The J gene is TRBJ2-7, the V gene TRBV25-1; the D call from TCRdb, TRBD2, cannot be confirmed without DNA. The CDR3 covers 13 residues. Per the germline V gene, CDR1 is MGHDK and CDR2 is SYGVNS. CDR3 sequence: CASKLAGSYEQYF.